This T cell receptor (beta chain) was recorded in a study of shared clonotypes between healthy human individuals. Findings and caveats of the study: In four donors, roughly 5.2% of naive CD4 clonotypes appeared in common.

The length of the CDR3 is 14 residues. The germline V gene has CDR1 SGHTA and CDR2 FQGNSA. The V gene lost 1 base and the J gene lost 4 bases, with 11 bases spanning the gap. The protocol was immunoSEQ multiplex PCR, while the TCRdb copy is restricted to in-frame clones and leaves out a portion. The sample has over a million clones, about 80% seen once. In the case of this clone: What it binds is not known.

Material for sequencing was memory CD4+ T cells from PBMCs. Subset specified: CD45RA-negative fraction. The genes are TRBV7-2 and TRBJ2-7; D is perhaps TRBD1 (5 bases). The clonotype was recovered from a man aged 18 to 29 in good health. Some clones in this sample may be carry-over from other donors' samples. CDR3 in amino acids: CASSLDRRRYEQYF. The CDR3 region has the DNA TGTGCCAGCAGCTTAGACAGGCGACGTTACGAGCAGTACTTC.